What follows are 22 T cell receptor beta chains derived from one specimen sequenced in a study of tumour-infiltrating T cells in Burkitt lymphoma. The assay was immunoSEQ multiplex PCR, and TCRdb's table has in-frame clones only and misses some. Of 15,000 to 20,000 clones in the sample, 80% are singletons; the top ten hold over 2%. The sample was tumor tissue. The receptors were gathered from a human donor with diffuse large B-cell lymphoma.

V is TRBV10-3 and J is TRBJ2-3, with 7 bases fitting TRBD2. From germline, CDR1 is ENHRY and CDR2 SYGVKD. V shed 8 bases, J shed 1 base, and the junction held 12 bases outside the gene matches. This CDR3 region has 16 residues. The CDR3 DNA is TGTGCCATCGGTTGGGGGGAGGGCCGTGGCACAGATACGCAGTATTTT. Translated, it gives CAIGWGEGRGTDTQYF.

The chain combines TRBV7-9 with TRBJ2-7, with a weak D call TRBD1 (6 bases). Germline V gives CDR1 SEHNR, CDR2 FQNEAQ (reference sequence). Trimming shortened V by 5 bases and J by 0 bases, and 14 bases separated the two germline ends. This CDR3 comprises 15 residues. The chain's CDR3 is CASSTGGLLSYEQYF. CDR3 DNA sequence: TGTGCCAGCAGCACTGGGGGCCTTCTCTCCTACGAGCAGTACTTC.

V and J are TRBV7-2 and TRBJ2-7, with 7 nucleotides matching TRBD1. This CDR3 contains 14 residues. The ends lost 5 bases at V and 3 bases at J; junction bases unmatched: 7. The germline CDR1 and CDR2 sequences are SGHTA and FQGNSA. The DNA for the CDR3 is TGTGCCAGCAGCGACGACAGGGTGGGCTACGAGCAGTACTTC. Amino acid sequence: CASSDDRVGYEQYF.

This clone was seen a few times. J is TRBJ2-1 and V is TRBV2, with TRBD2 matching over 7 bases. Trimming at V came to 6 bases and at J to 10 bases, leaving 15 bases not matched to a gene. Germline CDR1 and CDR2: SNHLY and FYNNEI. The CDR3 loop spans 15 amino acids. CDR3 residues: CASRTRSAGVGEQFF. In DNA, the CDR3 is TGTGCCAGCAGAACAAGGAGTGCGGGAGTGGGGGAGCAGTTCTTC.

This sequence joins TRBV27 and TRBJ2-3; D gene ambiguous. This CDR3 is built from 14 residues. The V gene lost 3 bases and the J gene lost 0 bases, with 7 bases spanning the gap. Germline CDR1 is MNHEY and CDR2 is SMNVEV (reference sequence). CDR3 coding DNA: TGTGCCAGCAGTTTGGGGTTTAGCACAGATACGCAGTATTTT. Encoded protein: CASSLGFSTDTQYF.

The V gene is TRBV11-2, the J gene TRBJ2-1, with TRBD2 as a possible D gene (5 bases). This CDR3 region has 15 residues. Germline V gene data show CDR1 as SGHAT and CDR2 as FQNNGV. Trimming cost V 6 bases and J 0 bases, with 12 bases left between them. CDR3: CASRPEGSSYNEQFF. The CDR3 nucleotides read TGTGCCAGCAGGCCAGAGGGAAGCTCCTACAATGAGCAGTTCTTC.

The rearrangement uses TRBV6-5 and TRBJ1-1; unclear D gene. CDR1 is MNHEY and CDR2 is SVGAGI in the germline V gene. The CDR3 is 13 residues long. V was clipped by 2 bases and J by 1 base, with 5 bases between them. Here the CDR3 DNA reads TGTGCCAGCAGTTACGGAAAGAACACTGAAGCTTTCTTT. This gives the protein CASSYGKNTEAFF.

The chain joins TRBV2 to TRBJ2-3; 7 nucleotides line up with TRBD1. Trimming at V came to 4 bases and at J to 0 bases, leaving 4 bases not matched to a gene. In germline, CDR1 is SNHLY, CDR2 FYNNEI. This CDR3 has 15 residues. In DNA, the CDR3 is TGTGCCAGCAGTGCCCGGGACAGCAGCACAGATACGCAGTATTTT. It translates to CASSARDSSTDTQYF.

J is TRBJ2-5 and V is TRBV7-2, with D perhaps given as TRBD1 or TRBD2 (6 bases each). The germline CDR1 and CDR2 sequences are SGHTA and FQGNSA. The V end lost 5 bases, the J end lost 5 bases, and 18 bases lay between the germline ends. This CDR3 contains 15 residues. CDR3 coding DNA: TGTGCCAGCAGCCCCCAAGGGGGAGGCAGCGAGACCCAGTACTTC. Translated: CASSPQGGGSETQYF.

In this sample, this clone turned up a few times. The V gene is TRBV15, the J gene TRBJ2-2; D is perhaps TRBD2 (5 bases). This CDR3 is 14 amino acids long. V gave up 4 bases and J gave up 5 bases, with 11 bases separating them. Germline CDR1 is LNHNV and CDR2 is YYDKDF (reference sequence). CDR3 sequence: CATSNGVITGELFF. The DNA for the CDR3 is TGTGCCACCAGCAACGGGGTAATAACCGGGGAGCTGTTTTTT.

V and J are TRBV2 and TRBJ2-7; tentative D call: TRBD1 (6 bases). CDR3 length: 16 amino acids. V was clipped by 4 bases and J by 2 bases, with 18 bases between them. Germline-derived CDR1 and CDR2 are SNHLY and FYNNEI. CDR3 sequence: CASSGSPGTSTYEQYF. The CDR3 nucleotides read TGTGCCAGCAGTGGCTCGCCAGGGACAAGTACCTACGAGCAGTACTTC. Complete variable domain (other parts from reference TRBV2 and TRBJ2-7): EPEVTQTPSHQVTQMGQEVILRCVPISNHLYFYWYRQILGQKVEFLVSFYNNEISEKSEIFDDQFSVERPDGSNFTLKIRSTKLEDSAMYFCASSGSPGTSTYEQYFGPGTRLTVT.

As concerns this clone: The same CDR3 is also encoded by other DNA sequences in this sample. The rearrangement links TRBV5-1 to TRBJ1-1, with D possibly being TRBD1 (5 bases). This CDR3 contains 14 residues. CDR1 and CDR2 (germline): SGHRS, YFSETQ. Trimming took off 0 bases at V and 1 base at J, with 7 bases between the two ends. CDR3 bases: TGCGCCAGCAGCTTGGGGGGGGAGAACACTGAAGCTTTCTTT. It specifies CASSLGGENTEAFF.

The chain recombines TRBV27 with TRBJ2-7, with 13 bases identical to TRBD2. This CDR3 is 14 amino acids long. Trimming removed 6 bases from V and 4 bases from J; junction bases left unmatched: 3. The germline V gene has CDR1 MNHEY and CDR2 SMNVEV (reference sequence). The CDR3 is CASRGLAGIYEQYF. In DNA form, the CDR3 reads TGTGCCAGCAGGGGACTAGCGGGAATTTACGAGCAGTACTTC.

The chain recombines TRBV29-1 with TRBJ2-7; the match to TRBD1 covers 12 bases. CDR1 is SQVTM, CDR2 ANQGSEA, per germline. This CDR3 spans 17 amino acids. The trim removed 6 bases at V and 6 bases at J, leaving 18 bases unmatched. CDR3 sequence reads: CSVEISPGGQGAGEQYF. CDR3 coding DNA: TGCAGCGTCGAGATCTCACCCGGGGGACAGGGGGCCGGCGAGCAGTACTTC.

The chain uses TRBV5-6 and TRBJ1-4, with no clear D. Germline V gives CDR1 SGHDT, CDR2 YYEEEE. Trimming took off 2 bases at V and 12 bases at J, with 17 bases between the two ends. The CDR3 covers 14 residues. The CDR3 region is CASSFEDRPEELFF. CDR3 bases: TGTGCCAGCAGCTTTGAGGACCGGCCCGAGGAACTGTTTTTT.

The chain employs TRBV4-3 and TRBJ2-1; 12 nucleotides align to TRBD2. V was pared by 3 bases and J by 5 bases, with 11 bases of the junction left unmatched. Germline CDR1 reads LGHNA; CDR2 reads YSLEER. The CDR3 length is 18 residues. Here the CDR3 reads CASSQQPGLAGPNNEQFF. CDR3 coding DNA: TGCGCCAGCAGCCAGCAACCGGGACTAGCGGGTCCCAACAATGAGCAGTTCTTC.

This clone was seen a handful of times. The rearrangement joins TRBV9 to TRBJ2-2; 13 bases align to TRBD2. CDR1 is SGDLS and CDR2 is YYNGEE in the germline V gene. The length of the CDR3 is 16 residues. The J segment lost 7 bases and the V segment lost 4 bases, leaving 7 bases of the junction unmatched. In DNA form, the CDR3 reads TGTGCCAGCAGCATCGGACTAGCGGGAGTAAACGGGGAGCTGTTTTTT. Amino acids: CASSIGLAGVNGELFF. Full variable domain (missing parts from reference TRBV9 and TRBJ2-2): DSGVTQTPKHLITATGQRVTLRCSPRSGDLSVYWYQQSLDQGLQFLIQYYNGEERAKGNILERFSAQQFPDLHSELNLSSLELGDSALYFCASSIGLAGVNGELFFGEGSRLTVL.

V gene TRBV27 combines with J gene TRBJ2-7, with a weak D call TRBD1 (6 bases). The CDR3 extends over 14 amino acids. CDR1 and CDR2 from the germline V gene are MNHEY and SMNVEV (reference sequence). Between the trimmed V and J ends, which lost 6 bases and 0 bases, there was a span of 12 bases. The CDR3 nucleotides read TGTGCCAGCAGCGAGACAGGCTACTCCTACGAGCAGTACTTC. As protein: CASSETGYSYEQYF.

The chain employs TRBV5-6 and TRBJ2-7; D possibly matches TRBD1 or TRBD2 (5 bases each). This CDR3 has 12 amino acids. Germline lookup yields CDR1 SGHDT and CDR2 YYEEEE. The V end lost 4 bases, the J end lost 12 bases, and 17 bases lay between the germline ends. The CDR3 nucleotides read TGTGCCAGCAGCCCTGGGACCTCTAGTTGGTACTTC. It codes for CASSPGTSSWYF. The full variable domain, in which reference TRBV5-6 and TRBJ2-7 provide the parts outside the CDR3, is DAGVTQSPTHLIKTRGQQVTLRCSPKSGHDTVSWYQQALGQGPQFIFQYYEEEERQRGNFPDRFSGHQFPNYSSELNVNALLLGDSALYLCASSPGTSSWYFGPGTRLTVT.

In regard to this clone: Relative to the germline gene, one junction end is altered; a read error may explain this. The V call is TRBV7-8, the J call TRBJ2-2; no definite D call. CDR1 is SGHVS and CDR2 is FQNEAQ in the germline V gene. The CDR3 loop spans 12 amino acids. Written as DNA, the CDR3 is TGTGCCAGCAGCTTAGAGACCGCGGAGCTGTTTTTT. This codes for CASSLETAELFF.

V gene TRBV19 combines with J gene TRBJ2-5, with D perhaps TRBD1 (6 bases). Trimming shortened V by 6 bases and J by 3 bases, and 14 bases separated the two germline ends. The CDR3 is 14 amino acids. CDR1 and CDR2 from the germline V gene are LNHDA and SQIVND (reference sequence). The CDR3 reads CASSIRDKKETQYF. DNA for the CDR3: TGTGCCAGTAGCATCCGGGACAAGAAAGAGACCCAGTACTTC.

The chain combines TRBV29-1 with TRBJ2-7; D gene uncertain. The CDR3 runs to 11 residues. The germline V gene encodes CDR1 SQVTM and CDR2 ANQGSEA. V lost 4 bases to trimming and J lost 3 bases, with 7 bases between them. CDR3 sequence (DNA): TGCAGCGTTGTAGGCGACTACGAGCAGTACTTC. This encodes CSVVGDYEQYF.